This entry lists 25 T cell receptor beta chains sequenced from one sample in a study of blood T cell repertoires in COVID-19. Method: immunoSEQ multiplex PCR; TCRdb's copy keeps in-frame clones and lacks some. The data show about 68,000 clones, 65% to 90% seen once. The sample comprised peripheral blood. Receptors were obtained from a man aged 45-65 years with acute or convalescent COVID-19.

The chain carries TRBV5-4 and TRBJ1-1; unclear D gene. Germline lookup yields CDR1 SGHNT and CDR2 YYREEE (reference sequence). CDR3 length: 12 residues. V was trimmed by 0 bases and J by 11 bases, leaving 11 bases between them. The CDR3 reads CASSLDLGGAFF. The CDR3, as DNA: TGTGCCAGCAGCTTGGATTTAGGAGGGGCTTTCTTT.

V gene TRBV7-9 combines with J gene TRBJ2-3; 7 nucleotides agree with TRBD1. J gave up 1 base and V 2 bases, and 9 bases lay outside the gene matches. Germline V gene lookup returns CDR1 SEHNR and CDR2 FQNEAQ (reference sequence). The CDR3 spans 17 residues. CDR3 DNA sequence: TGTGCCAGCAGCTTAAGAGGGGACAGTGCAGGCACAGATACGCAGTATTTT. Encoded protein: CASSLRGDSAGTDTQYF.

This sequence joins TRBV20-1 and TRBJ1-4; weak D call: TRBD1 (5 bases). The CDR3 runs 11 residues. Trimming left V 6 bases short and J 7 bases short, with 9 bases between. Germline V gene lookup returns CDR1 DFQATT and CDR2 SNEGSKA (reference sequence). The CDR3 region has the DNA TGCAGTGCAAGCGGGGGTGAAAAACTGTTTTTT. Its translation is CSASGGEKLFF.

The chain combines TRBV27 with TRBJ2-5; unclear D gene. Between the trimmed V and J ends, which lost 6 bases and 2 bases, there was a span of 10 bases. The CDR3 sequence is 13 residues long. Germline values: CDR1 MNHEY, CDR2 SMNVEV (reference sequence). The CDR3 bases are TGTGCCAGCAGGGGCTCCCCACAAGAGACCCAGTACTTC. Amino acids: CASRGSPQETQYF.

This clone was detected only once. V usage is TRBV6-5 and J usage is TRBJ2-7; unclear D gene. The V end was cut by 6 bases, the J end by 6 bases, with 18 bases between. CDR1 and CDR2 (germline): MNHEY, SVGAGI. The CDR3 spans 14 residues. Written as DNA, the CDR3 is TGTGCCAGCAGGCGTCTACCCTTGTCTTCCGAGCAGTACGTC. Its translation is CASRRLPLSSEQYV.

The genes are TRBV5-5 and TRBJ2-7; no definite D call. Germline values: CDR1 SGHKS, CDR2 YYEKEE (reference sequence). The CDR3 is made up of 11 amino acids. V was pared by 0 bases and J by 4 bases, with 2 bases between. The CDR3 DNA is TGTGCCAGCAGCTTGGCTTACGAGCAGTACTTC. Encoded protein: CASSLAYEQYF.

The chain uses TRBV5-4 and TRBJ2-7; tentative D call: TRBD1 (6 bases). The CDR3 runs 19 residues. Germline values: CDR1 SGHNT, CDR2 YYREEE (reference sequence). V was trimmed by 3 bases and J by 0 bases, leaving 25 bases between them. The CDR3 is CASSWTPQTGTLSSYEQYV. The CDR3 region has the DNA TGTGCCAGCAGCTGGACACCTCAAACAGGGACACTTAGCTCCTACGAGCAGTACGTC.

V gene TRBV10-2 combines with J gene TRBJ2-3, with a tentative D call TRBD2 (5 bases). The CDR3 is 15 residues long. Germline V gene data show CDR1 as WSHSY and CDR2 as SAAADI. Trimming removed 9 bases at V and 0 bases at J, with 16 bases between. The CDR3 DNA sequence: TGCGCCAGTCAAAGGACTTCCTCTAGCACAGATACGCAGTATTTT. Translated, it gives CASQRTSSSTDTQYF.

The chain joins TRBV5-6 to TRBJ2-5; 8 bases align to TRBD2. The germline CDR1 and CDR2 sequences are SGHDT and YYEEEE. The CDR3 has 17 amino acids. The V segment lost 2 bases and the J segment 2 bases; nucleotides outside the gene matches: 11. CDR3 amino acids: CASSFWGVAGRQETQYF. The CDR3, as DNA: TGTGCCAGCAGCTTTTGGGGAGTAGCGGGGAGACAAGAGACCCAGTACTTC.

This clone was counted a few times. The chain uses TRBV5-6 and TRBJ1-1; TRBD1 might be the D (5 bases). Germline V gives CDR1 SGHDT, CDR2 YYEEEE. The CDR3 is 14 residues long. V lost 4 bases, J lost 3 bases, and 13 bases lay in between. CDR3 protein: CASSPGTRDTEAFF. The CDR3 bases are TGTGCCAGCAGCCCCGGGACTAGGGACACTGAAGCTTTCTTT.

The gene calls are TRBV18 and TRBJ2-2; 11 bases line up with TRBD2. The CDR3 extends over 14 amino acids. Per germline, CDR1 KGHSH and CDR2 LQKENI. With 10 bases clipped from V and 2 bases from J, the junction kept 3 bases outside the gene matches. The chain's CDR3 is CATGTSGNTGELFF. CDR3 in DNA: TGTGCCACCGGGACTAGCGGAAACACCGGGGAGCTGTTTTTT.

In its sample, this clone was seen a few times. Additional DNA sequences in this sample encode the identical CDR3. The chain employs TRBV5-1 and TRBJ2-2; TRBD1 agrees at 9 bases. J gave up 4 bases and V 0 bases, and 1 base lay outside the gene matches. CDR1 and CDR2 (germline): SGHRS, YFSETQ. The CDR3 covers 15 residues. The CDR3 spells CASSLVGQGTGELFF. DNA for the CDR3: TGCGCCAGCAGCTTGGTGGGACAGGGCACCGGGGAGCTGTTTTTT.

The CDR3 DNA follows: TGTGCCAGCAGCTTGATGAGGGTCTCTGGGGCCAACGTCCTGACTTTC. As protein: CASSLMRVSGANVLTF. The chain joins TRBV5-4 to TRBJ2-6; maybe TRBD2 (5 bases). There are 16 residues in the CDR3. The germline V and J ends were trimmed by 1 base and 0 bases, with 8 bases remaining between them. The V gene's germline CDR1 is SGHNT and CDR2 YYREEE (reference sequence).

DNA for the CDR3: TGTGCCAGCAGCGGAGAGGGGTTTAGCGGAAAACTGTTTTTT. As protein: CASSGEGFSGKLFF. The rearrangement links TRBV7-8 to TRBJ1-4; D perhaps matches TRBD1 (5 bases). The germline gives CDR1 SGHVS, CDR2 FQNEAQ. The CDR3 loop spans 14 amino acids. V was shortened by 5 bases and J by 10 bases, with 17 bases between the two germline ends. Looking up the rest from reference TRBV7-8 and TRBJ1-4 gives the full variable domain: GAGVSQSPRYKVAKRGQDVALRCDPISGHVSLFWYQQALGQGPEFLTYFQNEAQLDKSGLPSDRFFAERPEGSVSTLKIQRTQQEDSAVYLCASSGEGFSGKLFFGSGTQLSVL.

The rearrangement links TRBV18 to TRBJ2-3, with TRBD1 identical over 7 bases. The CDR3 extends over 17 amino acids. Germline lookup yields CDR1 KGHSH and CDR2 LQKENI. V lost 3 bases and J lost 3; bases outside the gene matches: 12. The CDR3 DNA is TGTGCCAGCTCACCGCCCCCGACAGGGATTATGACAGATACGCAGTATTTT. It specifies CASSPPPTGIMTDTQYF.

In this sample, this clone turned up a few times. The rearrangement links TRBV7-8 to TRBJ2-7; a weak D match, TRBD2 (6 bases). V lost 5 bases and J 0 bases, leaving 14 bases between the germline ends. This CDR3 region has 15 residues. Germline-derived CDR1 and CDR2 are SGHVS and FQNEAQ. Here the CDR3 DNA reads TGTGCCAGCAGCCCACTAGCTCTAAGCTCCTACGAGCAGTACTTC. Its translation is CASSPLALSSYEQYF.

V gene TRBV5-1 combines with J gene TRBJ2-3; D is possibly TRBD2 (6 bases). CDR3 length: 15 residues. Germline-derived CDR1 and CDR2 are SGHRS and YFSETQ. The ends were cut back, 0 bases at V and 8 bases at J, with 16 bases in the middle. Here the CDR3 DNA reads TGCGCCAGCAGCTTGGGGGGGGACGCTGCGGGTACGCAGTATTTT. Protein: CASSLGGDAAGTQYF.

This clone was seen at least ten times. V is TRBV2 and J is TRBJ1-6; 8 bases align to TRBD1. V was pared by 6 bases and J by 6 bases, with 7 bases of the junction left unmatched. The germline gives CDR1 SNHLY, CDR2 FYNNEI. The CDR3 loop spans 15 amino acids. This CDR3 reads CASRETGVGNSPLHF. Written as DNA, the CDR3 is TGTGCCAGCAGGGAGACAGGGGTTGGTAATTCACCCCTCCACTTT.

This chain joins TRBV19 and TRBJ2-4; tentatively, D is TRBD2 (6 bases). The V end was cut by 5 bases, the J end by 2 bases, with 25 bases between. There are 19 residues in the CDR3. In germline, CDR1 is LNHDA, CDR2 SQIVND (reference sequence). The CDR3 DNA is TGTGCCAGTAGTCCACGTGGGGTCGGAGGGTCCCTAACCAAAAACATTCAGTACTTC. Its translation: CASSPRGVGGSLTKNIQYF.

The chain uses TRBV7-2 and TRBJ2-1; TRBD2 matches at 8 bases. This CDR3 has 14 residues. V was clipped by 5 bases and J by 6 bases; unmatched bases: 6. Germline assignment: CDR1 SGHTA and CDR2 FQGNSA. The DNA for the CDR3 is TGTGCCAGCAGCGAATCCGGGGGGGGCAATGAGCAGTTCTTC. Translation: CASSESGGGNEQFF.

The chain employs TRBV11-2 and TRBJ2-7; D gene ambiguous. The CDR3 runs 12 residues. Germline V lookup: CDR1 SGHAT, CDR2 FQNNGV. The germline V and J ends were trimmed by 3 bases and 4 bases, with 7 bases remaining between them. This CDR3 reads CASSFGTYEQYV. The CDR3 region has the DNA TGTGCCAGCAGCTTTGGTACTTACGAGCAGTACGTC.

CDR3 in amino acids: CASSQGAAYEQYV. Written as DNA, the CDR3 is TGTGCCAGTTCCCAGGGGGCGGCCTACGAGCAGTACGTC. V gene TRBV6-6 combines with J gene TRBJ2-7; 8 nucleotides match TRBD1. V lost 9 bases and J lost 2; bases outside the gene matches: 6. The CDR3 is 13 residues long. The germline V gene has CDR1 MNHNY and CDR2 SVGAGI (reference sequence).

The CDR3 DNA follows: TGTGCCAGCAGCTTGGGGGGGACAGGGGCCTATGGCTACACCTTC. It specifies CASSLGGTGAYGYTF. The chain uses TRBV5-4 and TRBJ1-2; TRBD1 agrees at 10 bases. This CDR3 region has 15 residues. The V gene end was trimmed by 0 bases and the J gene end by 4 bases; junction bases not matched to a gene: 3. Germline CDR1 and CDR2: SGHNT and YYREEE (reference sequence).

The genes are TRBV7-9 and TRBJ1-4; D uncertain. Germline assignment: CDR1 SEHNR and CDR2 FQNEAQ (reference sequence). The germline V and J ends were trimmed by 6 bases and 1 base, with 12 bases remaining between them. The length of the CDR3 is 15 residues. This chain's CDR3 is CASSLAWVTNEKLFF. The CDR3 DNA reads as TGTGCCAGCAGTCTAGCCTGGGTAACTAATGAAAAACTGTTTTTT.

The CDR3, as DNA: TGTGCCAGCAGTTACTCGACGGGGGTCACTGAAGCTTTCTTT. Its translation: CASSYSTGVTEAFF. The chain couples TRBV6-5 to TRBJ1-1; tentative D call: TRBD1 (5 bases). Trimming cost V 0 bases and J 4 bases, with 9 bases left between them. CDR1 is MNHEY and CDR2 is SVGAGI in the germline V gene. The CDR3 length is 14 residues.